These 10 T cell receptor beta chains were all obtained from the same sample, sequenced in a study of shared clonotypes between healthy human individuals. Measured with immunoSEQ multiplex PCR; TCRdb has only the in-frame clones, and not every one. The profile shows approximately 1.5 million clones, around 98% of them singletons. The sample comprised naive CD4+ T cells sorted from blood. Subset reported: CD45RA+ positively selected. Receptors were obtained from a man aged 25 to 45 in good health.

This chain connects TRBV10-3 to TRBJ2-6; 10 bases line up with TRBD1. Trimming at V came to 6 bases and at J to 3 bases, leaving 11 bases not matched to a gene. This CDR3 comprises 18 residues. The germline gives CDR1 ENHRY, CDR2 SYGVKD. The CDR3 DNA sequence: TGTGCCATCAGGTCCCTGACAGGGGGCCAGGTTGGGGCCAACGTCCTGACTTTC. Translation: CAIRSLTGGQVGANVLTF.

The chain combines TRBV6-1 with TRBJ1-1; unclear D gene. The germline V gene has CDR1 MNHNS and CDR2 SASEGT. Trimming removed 6 bases at V and 2 bases at J, with 10 bases between. The CDR3 is 13 amino acids. CDR3 sequence: CASRVGQNTEAFF. CDR3 DNA sequence: TGTGCCAGCAGGGTAGGGCAAAACACTGAAGCTTTCTTT.

The chain employs TRBV9 and TRBJ1-1; 8 nucleotides align to TRBD1. CDR1 SGDLS and CDR2 YYNGEE come from the germline V gene. The length of the CDR3 is 12 residues. Trimming took 4 bases from V and 10 from J; bases not matched to a gene: 6. In DNA, the CDR3 is TGTGCCAGCAGCACACCCAGGGGGCCAGCTTTCTTT. This gives the protein CASSTPRGPAFF.

The rearrangement uses TRBV5-4 and TRBJ2-5; a weak D match, TRBD1 (5 bases). From germline, CDR1 is SGHNT and CDR2 YYREEE (reference sequence). CDR3 length: 13 amino acids. V was pared by 4 bases and J by 5 bases, with 12 bases between. CDR3 nucleotide sequence: TGTGCCAGCAGCCCCAGGGATGAGGAGACCCAGTACTTC. Residues: CASSPRDEETQYF.

In nucleotides, the CDR3 is TGTGCCAGCTCACGATGGACAGGAGGACAGGGCCCCGGTTCGTCCGGGGAGCTGTTTTTT. Translating gives CASSRWTGGQGPGSSGELFF. This chain joins TRBV18 and TRBJ2-2; TRBD1 agrees at 8 bases. V lost 4 bases to trimming and J lost 6 bases; unmatched junction nucleotides: 22. The length of the CDR3 is 20 residues. CDR1 and CDR2 (germline): KGHSH, LQKENI.

The V call is TRBV6-1, the J call TRBJ2-3; D uncertain. The CDR3 contains 14 residues. CDR1 is MNHNS, CDR2 SASEGT, per germline. V gave up 6 bases and J gave up 4 bases, with 14 bases separating them. The CDR3 bases are TGTGCCAGCAGATGGGTGTGGCAAGCAGATACGCAGTATTTT. It specifies CASRWVWQADTQYF.

The chain couples TRBV25-1 to TRBJ2-7, with 9 bases lining up with TRBD1. The germline V gene has CDR1 MGHDK and CDR2 SYGVNS. The V gene end was trimmed by 5 bases and the J gene end by 5 bases; junction bases not matched to a gene: 10. This CDR3 spans 15 amino acids. In DNA form, the CDR3 reads TGTGCCAGCAGTAAGGGGACAGGGAGAAGCCACGAGCAGTACTTC. It translates to CASSKGTGRSHEQYF.

The rearrangement joins TRBV5-1 to TRBJ2-1; weak D call: TRBD1 (6 bases). In germline, CDR1 is SGHRS, CDR2 YFSETQ. Deletions cut 6 bases from V and 8 bases from J, with 15 bases between. The CDR3 is made up of 13 amino acids. The CDR3 nucleotides read TGCGCCAGCAATAAGCTGACAGGAGATGAGCAGTTCTTC. Its translation is CASNKLTGDEQFF. Looking up the rest from reference TRBV5-1 and TRBJ2-1 gives the full variable domain: KAGVTQTPRYLIKTRGQQVTLSCSPISGHRSVSWYQQTPGQGLQFLFEYFSETQRNKGNFPGRFSGRQFSNSRSEMNVSTLELGDSALYLCASNKLTGDEQFFGPGTRLTVL.

Comment on this clone: The sample has other DNA sequences that encode this CDR3 too. V and J are TRBV18 and TRBJ2-3; tentative D call: TRBD2 (5 bases). CDR1 is KGHSH, CDR2 LQKENI, per germline. The CDR3 has 13 amino acids. V dropped 3 bases and J dropped 4 bases, with 8 bases sitting between them. The CDR3: CASSPGVADTQYF. For the CDR3, the DNA is TGTGCCAGCTCACCCGGGGTGGCAGATACGCAGTATTTT. The complete variable domain, with remaining parts taken from reference TRBV18 and TRBJ2-3, reads NAGVMQNPRHLVRRRGQEARLRCSPMKGHSHVYWYRQLPEEGLKFMVYLQKENIIDESGMPKERFSAEFPKEGPSILRIQQVVRGDSAAYFCASSPGVADTQYFGPGTRLTVL.

V gene TRBV7-3 combines with J gene TRBJ2-1, with D perhaps matching TRBD2 (7 bases). V was shortened by 5 bases and J by 2 bases, with 16 bases between the two germline ends. This CDR3 is 16 amino acids long. The V gene's germline CDR1 is SGHTA and CDR2 FQGTGA. CDR3: CASSRRGGGTYNEQFF. The DNA of the CDR3 is TGTGCCAGCAGCCGACGCGGGGGCGGGACCTACAATGAGCAGTTCTTC.